A selection of T cell receptor beta chains follows, all from one sample in a study of blood T cells in healthy people across ages. TCRdb analysed the 5' RACE reads with MiXCR anew, one entry per CDR3 protein. The sample records about 720,000 distinct CDR3 sequences, roughly 25% being singletons. The same data also went into a second study, on T cells of mothers and their children.

The sequenced sample consisted of blood. The source of these receptors is a boy between 10 and 17 years old in good health. The CDR3 runs from the conserved cysteine through the conserved F or W. The order of the fields is clone size, D gene, V gene, J gene, CDR3 length, CDR3 DNA, CDR3 protein. A D gene is named only where the DNA matches it firmly. For some rows the clone size is stated as once, few or many, or as a class when expanded; others skip it.

size: few; D: TRBD1; V: TRBV28; J: TRBJ2-1; length: 16; DNA: TGTGCCAGCAGTTCCCCGGGACAGGGGTCCTACAATGAGCAGTTCTTC; CDR3: CASSSPGQGSYNEQFF
size: .; D: TRBD1; V: TRBV6-2/TRBV6-3; J: TRBJ2-5; length: 14; DNA: TGTGCCAGCAGTACTCGGGACAGCCAAGAGACCCAGTACTTC; CDR3: CASSTRDSQETQYF
size: .; D: .; V: TRBV11-2; J: TRBJ2-3; length: 14; DNA: TGCGCCAGCACCCTGGGACGGAACACAGATACGCAGTATTTT; CDR3: CASTLGRNTDTQYF
size: few; D: .; V: TRBV12-3/TRBV12-4; J: TRBJ1-1; length: 12; DNA: TGTGCCACCGCGACAGGAACACCTGAAGCTTTCTTT; CDR3: CATATGTPEAFF
size: .; D: TRBD2; V: TRBV20-1; J: TRBJ2-1; length: 18; DNA: TGCAGTGCCCCCGGGGATAGCGGGAGGTCCCGACCCTACAATGAGCAGTTCTTC; CDR3: CSAPGDSGRSRPYNEQFF
size: many; D: .; V: TRBV6-2/TRBV6-3; J: TRBJ2-1; length: 14; DNA: TGTGCCAGCAGACCCTCGCAGGGCTACAATGAGCAGTTCTTC; CDR3: CASRPSQGYNEQFF
size: .; D: .; V: TRBV7-9; J: TRBJ2-5; length: 15; DNA: TGTGCCAGCAGCATCTCCGGACTAGGGGGAGAGACCCAGTACTTC; CDR3: CASSISGLGGETQYF
size: few; D: TRBD2; V: TRBV20-1; J: TRBJ2-5; length: 15; DNA: TGCAGTGCTAGAGTAGGGACTAGCGGGGGCGAGACCCAGTACTTC; CDR3: CSARVGTSGGETQYF
size: .; D: TRBD1; V: TRBV29-1; J: TRBJ2-5; length: 13; DNA: TGCAGCGCCGGGACAGGGGCCAGGGAGACCCAGTACTTC; CDR3: CSAGTGARETQYF
size: .; D: .; V: TRBV19; J: TRBJ1-6; length: 15; DNA: TGTGCCAGTAGGAAGGACGGCTCCTATAATTCACCCCTCCACTTT; CDR3: CASRKDGSYNSPLHF
size: .; D: TRBD2; V: TRBV3-1; J: TRBJ2-7; length: 16; DNA: TGTGCCGGCAGCCAAGAATTGAGCGGGAGGCGCCACGAGCAGTACTTC; CDR3: CAGSQELSGRRHEQYF
size: .; D: TRBD2; V: TRBV12-3/TRBV12-4; J: TRBJ2-7; length: 15; DNA: TGTGCCAGCAGTCCGCCTAGCGGGGGTTCCTACGAGCAGTACTTC; CDR3: CASSPPSGGSYEQYF
size: few; D: .; V: TRBV5-4; J: TRBJ2-3; length: 14; DNA: TGTGCCAGCAGCCGAAAGACGAACACAGATACGCAGTATTTT; CDR3: CASSRKTNTDTQYF
size: .; D: .; V: TRBV7-9; J: TRBJ2-1; length: 17; DNA: TGTGCCAGCAGCTTATCGCCAGGGGCTCCCTCCTACAATGAGCAGTTCTTC; CDR3: CASSLSPGAPSYNEQFF
size: .; D: .; V: TRBV10-3; J: TRBJ2-5; length: 14; DNA: TGTGCCATCAGTAGGAGAGGGTTCCAAGAGACCCAGTACTTC; CDR3: CAISRRGFQETQYF
size: few; D: TRBD2; V: TRBV20-1; J: TRBJ2-1; length: 14; DNA: TGCAGTGCTAGATTGGCTAGCGGATACAATGAGCAGTTCTTC; CDR3: CSARLASGYNEQFF
size: few; D: TRBD1; V: TRBV5-1; J: TRBJ1-2; length: 16; DNA: TGCGCCAGCAGCGACGTATCGGGACAGGGACACTATGGCTACACCTTC; CDR3: CASSDVSGQGHYGYTF
size: .; D: TRBD2; V: TRBV4-2; J: TRBJ2-5; length: 18; DNA: TGTGCCAGCAGCCAAGATGGGTTGAGCGGGAGGGCCGTGGAGACCCAGTACTTC; CDR3: CASSQDGLSGRAVETQYF
size: .; D: TRBD1; V: TRBV6-1; J: TRBJ1-1; length: 12; DNA: TGTGCCAGCGACAGGGGTCCCACTGAAGCTTTCTTT; CDR3: CASDRGPTEAFF
size: .; D: TRBD2; V: TRBV4-3; J: TRBJ2-3; length: 18; DNA: TGCGCCAGCAGCCTTCAGGTAGCGGGGGGGCCCGGCACAGATACGCAGTATTTT; CDR3: CASSLQVAGGPGTDTQYF
size: .; D: TRBD2; V: TRBV20-1; J: TRBJ2-1; length: 16; DNA: TGCAGTGCTAACGACGGACTAGCGGGCCCCTTCAATGAGCAGTTCTTC; CDR3: CSANDGLAGPFNEQFF
size: few; D: .; V: TRBV12-3/TRBV12-4; J: TRBJ2-1; length: 15; DNA: TGTGCCAGCAGTTTAGGTAGCCGTAGTTTCAATGAGCAGTTCTTC; CDR3: CASSLGSRSFNEQFF
size: .; D: TRBD2; V: TRBV7-2; J: TRBJ2-3; length: 17; DNA: TGTGCCAGCAGCTCAACTCTAGCGGTCTTTAGCACAGATACGCGGTATTTT; CDR3: CASSSTLAVFSTDTRYF
size: .; D: .; V: TRBV4-3; J: TRBJ1-1; length: 14; DNA: TGCGCCAGCAGCCGCCGTATAAGGGACACTGAAGCTTTCTTT; CDR3: CASSRRIRDTEAFF
size: .; D: TRBD2; V: TRBV19; J: TRBJ2-1; length: 16; DNA: TGTGTCAGTCGGTTGACTAGCGGGAGCTCCTACAATGAGCAGTTCTTC; CDR3: CVSRLTSGSSYNEQFF
size: .; D: .; V: TRBV9; J: TRBJ1-2; length: 13; DNA: TGTGCCAGCAAAAACCAGGGGACCGGGGGCTACACCTTC; CDR3: CASKNQGTGGYTF
size: few; D: .; V: TRBV6-2/TRBV6-3; J: TRBJ1-5; length: 14; DNA: TGTGCCAGCAGTTACAACGGCTTGGGTCAGCCCCAGCATTTT; CDR3: CASSYNGLGQPQHF
size: .; D: .; V: TRBV7-6; J: TRBJ2-7; length: 13; DNA: TGTGCCAGCAGCCATATATTGAACTACGAGCAGTACTTC; CDR3: CASSHILNYEQYF
size: many; D: TRBD2; V: TRBV7-2; J: TRBJ2-7; length: 16; DNA: TGTGCCAGCAGCCCTCTAGCGGGAGGGCCCCCCTACGAGCAGTACTTC; CDR3: CASSPLAGGPPYEQYF
size: few; D: .; V: TRBV7-9; J: TRBJ1-4; length: 16; DNA: TGTGCCAGCAGCCGCGGGGGGTTTGCAACTAATGAAAAACTGTTTTTT; CDR3: CASSRGGFATNEKLFF
size: .; D: TRBD2; V: TRBV6-2/TRBV6-3; J: TRBJ2-7; length: 16; DNA: TGTGCCAGCAGGCATTCGACGGGGGGAAGACGTCCCGAGCAGTACTTC; CDR3: CASRHSTGGRRPEQYF
size: .; D: .; V: TRBV18; J: TRBJ1-4; length: 13; DNA: TGTGCCAGCAAGGACGGAACTAATGAAAAACTGTTTTTT; CDR3: CASKDGTNEKLFF
size: few; D: TRBD2; V: TRBV20-1; J: TRBJ2-7; length: 13; DNA: TGCAGTGCTAGAGGAGGACTAGCGATCGAGCAGTACTTC; CDR3: CSARGGLAIEQYF
size: few; D: TRBD2; V: TRBV5-1; J: TRBJ2-5; length: 15; DNA: TGCGCCAGTGGACCTCGGGCTAGCGGTGAAGAGACCCAGTACTTC; CDR3: CASGPRASGEETQYF
size: few; D: TRBD1; V: TRBV4-1; J: TRBJ2-3; length: 16; DNA: TGCGCCAGCAGCCAAGGGGACAGGGGGCGGGCAGATACGCAGTATTTT; CDR3: CASSQGDRGRADTQYF
size: few; D: .; V: TRBV11-2; J: TRBJ2-5; length: 15; DNA: TGTGCCAGCAGCTTAAGGCCCCGGGACCAAGAGACCCAGTACTTC; CDR3: CASSLRPRDQETQYF
size: .; D: .; V: TRBV5-5; J: TRBJ1-1; length: 14; DNA: TGTGCCAGCAGCTTGGAATGGGGCCGGACTGAAGCTTTCTTT; CDR3: CASSLEWGRTEAFF
size: many; D: .; V: TRBV28; J: TRBJ1-6; length: 14; DNA: TGTGCCAGCTGGGGCAGCTCCTATAATTCACCCCTCCACTTT; CDR3: CASWGSSYNSPLHF
size: many; D: .; V: TRBV7-9; J: TRBJ2-1; length: 12; DNA: TGTGCCAGCAGCGTAGACGGGGGTGAGCAGTTCTTC; CDR3: CASSVDGGEQFF
size: few; D: .; V: TRBV30; J: TRBJ1-5; length: 16; DNA: TGTGCCTGGAGTGTAGGGATCCTAGCTAGCAATCAGCCCCAGCATTTT; CDR3: CAWSVGILASNQPQHF
size: .; D: TRBD2; V: TRBV19; J: TRBJ2-1; length: 13; DNA: TGTGCCAGTAACGCCGGACTAGCAAATGAGCAGTTCTTC; CDR3: CASNAGLANEQFF
size: few; D: .; V: TRBV28; J: TRBJ1-4; length: 15; DNA: TGTGCCAGCAGATCGTTACAGGGCGCTTTTGAAAAACTGTTTTTT; CDR3: CASRSLQGAFEKLFF
size: .; D: .; V: TRBV27; J: TRBJ2-7; length: 15; DNA: TGTGCCAGCAGCACCCTGGGGCGGGTCCCCTACGAGCAGTACTTC; CDR3: CASSTLGRVPYEQYF
size: .; D: TRBD2; V: TRBV29-1; J: TRBJ2-1; length: 14; DNA: TGCAGCGTTGAGGGACTAGCGGGTCTAAATGAGCAGTTCTTC; CDR3: CSVEGLAGLNEQFF
size: .; D: .; V: TRBV7-3; J: TRBJ2-5; length: 13; DNA: TGTGCCAGCAGCTTAACGCTCGTGGAGACCCAGTACTTC; CDR3: CASSLTLVETQYF
size: .; D: TRBD1; V: TRBV20-1; J: TRBJ2-5; length: 16; DNA: TGCAGTGCTAGGATCTGGGGGACAGGGGGGCCGGAGACCCAGTACTTC; CDR3: CSARIWGTGGPETQYF
size: few; D: TRBD1; V: TRBV12-3/TRBV12-4; J: TRBJ1-2; length: 15; DNA: TGTGCCAGCAGACTAGGGACAGGGGGCTACTATGGCTACACCTTC; CDR3: CASRLGTGGYYGYTF
size: few; D: .; V: TRBV7-9; J: TRBJ2-3; length: 17; DNA: TGTGCCAGCACCTTGACAGACAGCAGTAGCTTCACAGATACGCAGTATTTT; CDR3: CASTLTDSSSFTDTQYF
size: .; D: .; V: TRBV3-1; J: TRBJ2-1; length: 13; DNA: TGTGCCAGCAGCCAAGTGACGGGAAATGAGCAGTTCTTC; CDR3: CASSQVTGNEQFF
size: .; D: .; V: TRBV7-9; J: TRBJ2-5; length: 15; DNA: TGTGCCAGCAGCCCACTCAGGGGACCGCAAGAGACCCAGTACTTC; CDR3: CASSPLRGPQETQYF
size: .; D: .; V: TRBV28; J: TRBJ2-7; length: 15; DNA: TGTGCCAGCAGTTTTTTGGGGAGGCTAGATGACGAGCAGTACTTC; CDR3: CASSFLGRLDDEQYF
size: .; D: .; V: TRBV20-1; J: TRBJ2-3; length: 17; DNA: TGCAGTGCTAGGCTCGGCGGGGGCGTTCGTTTGGCAGATACGCAGTATTTT; CDR3: CSARLGGGVRLADTQYF
size: once; D: TRBD2; V: TRBV7-9; J: TRBJ2-1; length: 15; DNA: TGTGCCAGCAGTTTAGCGGGAGAGGCCTACAATGAGCAGTTCTTC; CDR3: CASSLAGEAYNEQFF
size: few; D: .; V: TRBV12-3/TRBV12-4; J: TRBJ1-1; length: 12; DNA: TGTGCCAGCAGTTTCACCGGGCGTCAAGCTTTCTTT; CDR3: CASSFTGRQAFF
size: few; D: .; V: TRBV20-1; J: TRBJ2-2; length: 16; DNA: TGCAGTGCTCGGGGGGTGGGGGCCTTCGACACCGGGGAGCTGTTTTTT; CDR3: CSARGVGAFDTGELFF
size: .; D: .; V: TRBV12-3/TRBV12-4; J: TRBJ2-1; length: 15; DNA: TGTGCCAGCAGTCCCGCGGGGGGACAGGGCTATGAGCAGTTCTTC; CDR3: CASSPAGGQGYEQFF
size: .; D: .; V: TRBV10-3; J: TRBJ1-1; length: 15; DNA: TGTGCCATCAGTGAGGCGGACAACCCGAACACTGAAGCTTTCTTT; CDR3: CAISEADNPNTEAFF
size: .; D: TRBD2; V: TRBV27; J: TRBJ2-1; length: 14; DNA: TGTGCCAGCACATGGACTGCAGCGGGAAATGAGCAGTTCTTC; CDR3: CASTWTAAGNEQFF